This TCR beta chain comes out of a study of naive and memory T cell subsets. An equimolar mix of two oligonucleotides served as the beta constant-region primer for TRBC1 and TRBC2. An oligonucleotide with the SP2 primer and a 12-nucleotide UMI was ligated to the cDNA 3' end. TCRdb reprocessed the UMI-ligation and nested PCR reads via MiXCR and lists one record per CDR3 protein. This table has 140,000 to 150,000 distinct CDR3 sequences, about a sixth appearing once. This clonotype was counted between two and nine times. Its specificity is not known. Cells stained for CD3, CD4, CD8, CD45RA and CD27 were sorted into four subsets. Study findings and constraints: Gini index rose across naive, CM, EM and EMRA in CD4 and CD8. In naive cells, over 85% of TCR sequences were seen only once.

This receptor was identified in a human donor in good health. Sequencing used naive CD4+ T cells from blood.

The CDR3 loop is CASSYSRLAGDNEQFF. CDR3 DNA sequence: TGTGCCAGCAGTTACTCGCGACTAGCGGGAGACAATGAGCAGTTCTTC. The chain uses TRBV6-5 and TRBJ2-1, with TRBD2 matching 12 bases. V lost 0 bases to trimming and J lost 5 bases; unmatched junction nucleotides: 2. This CDR3 contains 16 residues. Germline values: CDR1 MNHEY, CDR2 SVGAGI.